Listed below are T cell receptor beta chains from one sample, sequenced in a study of T cells in Graves' hyperthyroidism and ophthalmopathy. In TCRdb, the multiplex PCR reads were re-called with MiXCR into one record per CDR3 protein. The data contain approximately 400,000 distinct CDR3 sequences, about a fifth of them singletons. Specimen: blood. The receptors shown here come from a man younger than 35 with Graves' ophthalmopathy. CDR3s include the opening cysteine and the closing phenylalanine or tryptophan. Each record gives: J gene, D gene, V gene, clone size, CDR3 DNA, CDR3 protein. The D gene is left open where the match is weak. Expanded clones get a size class; other rows say once, few or many, or leave the size out.

TRBJ2-7 TRBD1 TRBV7-9 many TGTGCCAGCAGCTCCCGCCGGGACAGGAGCTCCTACGAGCAGTACTTC CASSSRRDRSSYEQYF
TRBJ2-7 - TRBV7-8 - TGTGCCAGCAGCTTATCCCTAGCGACCCACGAGCAGTACTTC CASSLSLATHEQYF
TRBJ2-1 TRBD1 TRBV12-3/TRBV12-4 - TGTGCCAGCAGTACCCCTCGGGACAGGTCATACAATGAGCAGTTCTTC CASSTPRDRSYNEQFF
TRBJ2-5 TRBD2 TRBV13 many TGTGCCAGCAGCCACGCGACTAGCGGGATAGAGACCCAGTACTTC CASSHATSGIETQYF
TRBJ1-5 - TRBV6-1 many TGTGCCAGCTCTTGGGGCCGCAATCAGCCCCAGCATTTT CASSWGRNQPQHF
TRBJ1-5 - TRBV13 many TGTGCCAGCAGCTTAAGGGTAGGAAATCAGCCCCAGCATTTT CASSLRVGNQPQHF
TRBJ2-3 TRBD1 TRBV7-3 many TGTGCCAGCAGCTTGACCGGGACAGGGGAAGGAGATACGCAGTATTTT CASSLTGTGEGDTQYF
TRBJ2-1 - TRBV12-3/TRBV12-4 - TGTGCCAGCAGTTTAGAGGGGTTCTACGATGAGCAGTTCTTC CASSLEGFYDEQFF
TRBJ1-1 - TRBV12-3/TRBV12-4 many TGTGCCAGCAGTTCAGGGACGGTGAACACTGAAGCTTTCTTT CASSSGTVNTEAFF
TRBJ2-5 - TRBV6-5 - TGTGCCAGCAGTTACCCGCGCGGTGGGGGGCGAGTGGAGACCCAGTACTTC CASSYPRGGGRVETQYF
TRBJ1-5 - TRBV3-1 many TGTGCCAGCAGCCAAAGACGGGGGGCCCATCAGCCCCAGCATTTT CASSQRRGAHQPQHF
TRBJ2-7 - TRBV5-5 few TGTGCCAGCAGCTTCGGGGGGGGGACAGGGACCTACGAGCAGTACTTC CASSFGGGTGTYEQYF
TRBJ1-4 TRBD1 TRBV18 - TGTGCCAGCTCGGATAGGACAGGTCGGGAAAAACTGTTTTTT CASSDRTGREKLFF
TRBJ1-2 TRBD1 TRBV29-1 few TGCAGCGTTGAAGGCGACAGGGAGTATGGCTACACCTTC CSVEGDREYGYTF
TRBJ1-2 - TRBV6-1 many TGTGCCAGCAGTGGACAGAGATTCGACTACACCTTC CASSGQRFDYTF
TRBJ2-1 TRBD2 TRBV7-7 many TGTGCCAGCAGCTCTTGGGGCGGGGGGAATGAGCAGTTCTTC CASSSWGGGNEQFF
TRBJ2-3 TRBD2 TRBV3-1 - TGTGCCAGCAGCCCTACTAGCGGGGGGGCCCCAGATACGCAGTATTTT CASSPTSGGAPDTQYF
TRBJ1-2 - TRBV3-1 many TGTGCCAGCAGCAAGCAGGACTATGGCTACACCTTC CASSKQDYGYTF
TRBJ1-2 - TRBV28 many TGTGCCAGCAGGGAGGGCGGAACTAACTATGGCTACACCTTC CASREGGTNYGYTF
TRBJ1-1 - TRBV29-1 - TGCAGCGTTGACCGACAAATGAACACTGAAGCTTTCTTT CSVDRQMNTEAFF
TRBJ1-1 - TRBV3-1 many TGTGCCAGCAGCCAAGATCCTTCTGAAGCTTTCTTT CASSQDPSEAFF
TRBJ1-4 - TRBV6-1 - TGTGCCAGCAGTTGGGCCGCCGGGTCAGCTGAAAAACTGTTTTTT CASSWAAGSAEKLFF
TRBJ2-1 TRBD1 TRBV10-3 - TGTGCCATCAGCACAGGGGGGAACAGCAATGAGCAGTTCTTC CAISTGGNSNEQFF
TRBJ2-1 - TRBV29-1 - TGCAGCGTTGTTTTGGAAAAATCCTACAATGAGCAGTTCTTC CSVVLEKSYNEQFF
TRBJ1-2 - TRBV7-8 many TGTGCCAGCAGCTTAGGACCAGGTACTAACTATGGCTACACCTTC CASSLGPGTNYGYTF
TRBJ2-3 TRBD2 TRBV7-3 - TGTGCCAGCAGCTTGGGACTAGCGGGGGACACAGATACGCAGTATTTT CASSLGLAGDTDTQYF
TRBJ2-5 - TRBV18 few TGTGCCAGCCCAGAAAACAGGGTCACGGAGACCCAGTACTTC CASPENRVTETQYF
TRBJ1-1 - TRBV5-6 - TGTGCCAGCAGCTTGGTCAGGACGAACACTGAAGCTTTCTTT CASSLVRTNTEAFF
TRBJ2-1 - TRBV20-1 many TGCAGTGCTAGAGTCGGGGTCAGTGAGCAGTTCTTC CSARVGVSEQFF
TRBJ2-1 - TRBV7-8 - TGTGCCAGCAGCTTAGGTAGGGGAAAGTACAATGAGCAGTTCTTC CASSLGRGKYNEQFF
TRBJ2-7 - TRBV3-1 many TGTGCCAGCAGCCGAGGGAACGAGCAGTACTTC CASSRGNEQYF
TRBJ1-6 - TRBV9 - TGTGCCAGCAGCGTAGCCCGGGACCATAATTCACCCCTCCACTTT CASSVARDHNSPLHF
TRBJ1-5 TRBD1 TRBV14 few TGTGCCAGCAGCCGCTTGAATCGACAGGGGGTGGACAATCAGCCCCAGCATTTT CASSRLNRQGVDNQPQHF
TRBJ2-5 - TRBV25-1 few TGTGCCAGCAGTGAGGGTGGGCGGGGGCAGCAGACCCAGTACTTC CASSEGGRGQQTQYF
TRBJ2-5 - TRBV2 many TGTGCCAGCAGTGTATTCCGGGGGACGGAAGAGACCCAGTACTTC CASSVFRGTEETQYF
TRBJ2-5 - TRBV6-2/TRBV6-3 many TGTGCCAGCAGTTATCGGGACCAAGAGACCCAGTACTTC CASSYRDQETQYF
TRBJ1-1 - TRBV13 many TGTGCCAGCAGCACATTGACAGAGATTATGAACACTGAAGCTTTCTTT CASSTLTEIMNTEAFF
TRBJ1-2 - TRBV4-1 few TGCGCCAGCAGCCAACCGGGACGGGGGAACTATGGCTACACCTTC CASSQPGRGNYGYTF
TRBJ1-3 - TRBV5-5 - TGTGCCAGCAGCGGGCTCCCGGACTCTGGAAACACCATATATTTT CASSGLPDSGNTIYF
TRBJ2-1 TRBD2 TRBV11-2 few TGTGCCAGCAGCCCAAACGGGGGGGCGTACAATGAGCAGTTCTTC CASSPNGGAYNEQFF
TRBJ2-1 - TRBV9 few TGTGCCAGCAGCGTAGAGTTAAGCTCCTACAATGAGCAGTTCTTC CASSVELSSYNEQFF
TRBJ1-2 TRBD1 TRBV30 - TGTGCCTGGCCAGGGGGGAACTATGGCTACACCTTC CAWPGGNYGYTF
TRBJ1-1 - TRBV10-3 once TGTGCCACGCTTGATGAGGGCTCTGAAGCTTTCTTT CATLDEGSEAFF
TRBJ2-2 TRBD2 TRBV7-3 - TGTGCCAGCAGCTTAGATCTGCGGGAGGGAGGCACCGGGGAGCTGTTTTTT CASSLDLREGGTGELFF
TRBJ2-7 TRBD1 TRBV12-3/TRBV12-4 - TGTGTCAGCAGTTTTGCGACAGGGGTCGGCGAGCAGTACTTC CVSSFATGVGEQYF
TRBJ2-3 TRBD2 TRBV11-2 many TGTGCCAGCAGCCCCCGGACTAGCGGGGGCACAGATACGCAGTATTTT CASSPRTSGGTDTQYF
TRBJ2-7 TRBD2 TRBV5-1 - TGCGCCAGCAGCTTGGGGGCGGGGGGAAACGAGCAGTACTTC CASSLGAGGNEQYF
TRBJ1-2 - TRBV27 once TGTGCCAGCAGTTTATACCCTGAGGCTTCTATAGGCTACACCTTC CASSLYPEASIGYTF